Each of the 16 T cell receptor beta chains below was sequenced from the same sample in a study of shared clonotypes between healthy human individuals. The table came from immunoSEQ multiplex PCR; TCRdb's copy has only in-frame clones and leaves some out. The sample gives 950,000 to 1,300,000 clones, under 80% of which show up once; nearly 1.5% is in the top ten. Specimen: memory CD4+ T cells sorted from blood. Subset in this sample: CD45RA-negative fraction. The receptors stem from a man aged 18 to 30 in good health.

J is TRBJ2-1 and V is TRBV18; perhaps TRBD1 as D (5 bases). Germline CDR1 KGHSH, CDR2 LQKENI. V gave up 6 bases and J gave up 0 bases, with 9 bases separating them. This CDR3 spans 14 amino acids. The CDR3 loop reads CASSQDSSYNEQFF. The CDR3 DNA reads TGTGCCAGCTCGCAAGACAGCTCCTACAATGAGCAGTTCTTC.

The rearrangement uses TRBV7-8 and TRBJ1-2; D not resolved. Germline V gives CDR1 SGHVS, CDR2 FQNEAQ. V lost 5 bases and J lost 4, with 11 bases in between. The CDR3 consists of 13 residues. The CDR3 here is CASSPDGAYGYTF. The DNA of the CDR3 is TGTGCCAGCAGCCCCGACGGAGCCTATGGCTACACCTTC. Combining the CDR3 with reference TRBV7-8 and TRBJ1-2 gives the whole variable domain GAGVSQSPRYKVAKRGQDVALRCDPISGHVSLFWYQQALGQGPEFLTYFQNEAQLDKSGLPSDRFFAERPEGSVSTLKIQRTQQEDSAVYLCASSPDGAYGYTFGSGTRLTVV.

The J gene is TRBJ1-2, the V gene TRBV27; 10 bases match TRBD1. Losses at the gene ends were 5 bases for V and 6 bases for J; bases not matched to a gene: 9. The germline gives CDR1 MNHEY, CDR2 SMNVEV (reference sequence). The CDR3 is 15 amino acids. For the CDR3, the DNA is TGTGCCAGCAGTGTATTGACAGGGGGCTCAAATGGCTACACCTTC. Translation gives CASSVLTGGSNGYTF.

This chain links TRBV5-4 with TRBJ2-3, with D maybe TRBD2 (5 bases). Trimming removed 6 bases at V and 2 bases at J, with 13 bases between. The CDR3 length is 14 residues. Germline loops: CDR1 SGHNT, CDR2 YYREEE (reference sequence). The CDR3 here is CASTLSGFTDTQYF. The CDR3 DNA sequence: TGTGCCAGCACACTGTCGGGGTTCACAGATACGCAGTATTTT.

The rearrangement joins TRBV15 to TRBJ2-7, with a weak D call TRBD2 (6 bases). CDR1 LNHNV and CDR2 YYDKDF come from the germline V gene (reference sequence). CDR3 length: 16 amino acids. Trimming left V 0 bases short and J 7 bases short, with 19 bases between. Here the CDR3 DNA reads TGTGCCACCAGCAGAGATGAGCGGGCCCTCATTGGAGAGCAGTACTTC. Its translation: CATSRDERALIGEQYF.

This sequence joins TRBV27 and TRBJ2-7; 10 bases map to TRBD2. Per germline, CDR1 MNHEY and CDR2 SMNVEV (reference sequence). Trimming took 3 bases from V and 1 from J; bases not matched to a gene: 3. The length of the CDR3 is 15 residues. DNA of the CDR3: TGTGCCAGCAGTTTTACTAGCGGGACATCCTACGAGCAGTACTTC. Amino acids: CASSFTSGTSYEQYF.

V and J are TRBV6-5 and TRBJ2-2, with 7 bases aligning to TRBD2. The length of the CDR3 is 14 residues. Trimming took 2 bases from V and 5 from J; bases not matched to a gene: 2. Germline CDR1 reads MNHEY; CDR2 reads SVGAGI. CDR3 sequence: CASSYAGDTGELFF. For the CDR3, the DNA is TGTGCCAGCAGTTACGCGGGAGATACCGGGGAGCTGTTTTTT.

V usage is TRBV30 and J usage is TRBJ2-3, with 9 bases aligning to TRBD2. The CDR3 length is 16 residues. Germline values: CDR1 GTSNPN, CDR2 SVGIG (reference sequence). V was clipped by 0 bases and J by 2 bases; unmatched bases: 6. Here the CDR3 DNA reads TGTGCCTGGAGTGTACGTGGCGGGAGGGTCACAGATACGCAGTATTTT. Translation: CAWSVRGGRVTDTQYF.

V usage is TRBV2 and J usage is TRBJ2-1; D gene ambiguous. In germline, CDR1 is SNHLY, CDR2 FYNNEI. V was cut by 9 bases and J by 8 bases, with 11 bases left in between. There are 11 residues in the CDR3. Here the CDR3 reads CASTRFDEQFF. For the CDR3, the DNA is TGTGCCAGTACCCGCTTCGATGAGCAGTTCTTC.

This sequence joins TRBV7-2 and TRBJ2-7; possibly TRBD2 for D (6 bases). CDR3 length equals 13 residues. Germline CDR1 is SGHTA and CDR2 is FQGNSA. Trimming cost V 5 bases and J 6 bases, with 14 bases left between them. CDR3 amino acids: CASSLGGGVEQYF. The DNA for the CDR3 is TGTGCCAGCAGCCTCGGTGGAGGGGTCGAGCAGTACTTC.

The chain links TRBV5-6 to TRBJ1-1; D perhaps matches TRBD1 (6 bases). Germline lookup yields CDR1 SGHDT and CDR2 YYEEEE. This CDR3 spans 16 amino acids. V lost 0 bases, J lost 5 bases, and 17 bases lay in between. The CDR3 bases are TGTGCCAGCAGCTTGGGTGGGGGCTTTCTGGGGACTGAAGCTTTCTTT. It specifies CASSLGGGFLGTEAFF.

The chain joins TRBV11-2 to TRBJ2-1, with D possibly TRBD2 on 6 matching bases. The CDR3 is made up of 13 amino acids. Trimming took 5 bases from V and 8 from J, leaving 13 bases between them. Per the germline V gene, CDR1 is SGHAT and CDR2 is FQNNGV. The CDR3 nucleotides read TGTGCCAGCAGCCCGGACTACCCGGATGAGCAGTTCTTC. It codes for CASSPDYPDEQFF.

The chain is built from TRBV19 and TRBJ1-5; 7 bases line up with TRBD1. This CDR3 spans 15 amino acids. With 6 bases clipped from V and 0 bases from J, the junction kept 5 bases outside the gene matches. CDR1 is LNHDA and CDR2 is SQIVND in the germline V gene (reference sequence). DNA of the CDR3: TGTGCCAGTAGAACAGGGGATTCTAGCAATCAGCCCCAGCATTTT. Protein: CASRTGDSSNQPQHF.

This clone was picked up a small number of times. The chain recombines TRBV10-3 with TRBJ1-1, with D possibly TRBD1 on 6 matching bases. The length of the CDR3 is 14 residues. The V end was cut by 5 bases, the J end by 3 bases, with 13 bases between. The germline CDR1 and CDR2 sequences are ENHRY and SYGVKD. This CDR3 is CAISNRAKDTEAFF. DNA of the CDR3: TGTGCCATCAGTAACAGGGCGAAGGACACTGAAGCTTTCTTT.

The chain combines TRBV19 with TRBJ2-2; TRBD2 agrees at 8 bases. This CDR3 contains 17 residues. Germline-derived CDR1 and CDR2 are LNHDA and SQIVND (reference sequence). The junction had 6 bases not matched to a gene; V was cut back by 3 bases and J by 0 bases. The CDR3 DNA reads TGTGCCAGTAGTATCAGGGCGGGAGGCGCGAACACCGGGGAGCTGTTTTTT. Translation gives CASSIRAGGANTGELFF.

This clone was counted once. The chain uses TRBV5-1 and TRBJ2-3, with 16 nucleotides matching TRBD2. The V segment lost 4 bases and the J segment 5 bases; nucleotides outside the gene matches: 7. Germline assignment: CDR1 SGHRS and CDR2 YFSETQ. The CDR3 sequence is 17 residues long. DNA of the CDR3: TGCGCCAGCAGCCCGGGACTAGCGGGGGGGCGTGGAGATACGCAGTATTTT. It codes for CASSPGLAGGRGDTQYF.